These 19 T cell receptor beta chains were sequenced from one sample in a study of cytomegalovirus exposure and HLA in healthy donors. 13 Jbeta primers and 60 Vbeta primers were used for the PCR. Some clones are missing from TCRdb's copy, which holds only in-frame ones; the method was immunoSEQ multiplex PCR. This sample carries approximately 140,000 clones, around four fifths of them seen once, and the ten largest clones take 1% to 1.5%. The sequenced material came from PBMCs. The receptors were sampled from a boy aged 5-17 years in good health and CMV-seronegative.

The chain is built from TRBV19 and TRBJ1-4; 9 bases fit TRBD1. This CDR3 spans 16 amino acids. Trimming took 3 bases from V and 4 from J; bases not matched to a gene: 6. Looked up from germline, CDR1 is LNHDA and CDR2 is SQIVND (reference sequence). CDR3 protein: CASSMGQGEGNEKLFF. The CDR3, as DNA: TGTGCCAGTAGTATGGGACAGGGAGAGGGTAATGAAAAACTGTTTTTT.

This chain connects TRBV27 to TRBJ2-1, with 9 bases matching TRBD2. The CDR3 contains 15 residues. The V gene's germline CDR1 is MNHEY and CDR2 SMNVEV (reference sequence). The V gene end was trimmed by 5 bases and the J gene end by 6 bases; junction bases not matched to a gene: 8. CDR3: CASSPTSGRLNEQFF. CDR3 nucleotide sequence: TGTGCCAGCAGTCCGACTAGCGGACGCCTCAATGAGCAGTTCTTC.

The V and J genes are TRBV4-1 and TRBJ2-2; D remains ambiguous. The CDR3 is 15 amino acids. Germline lookup yields CDR1 MGHRA and CDR2 YSYEKL. With 4 bases removed from V and 1 base from J, the gap between germline ends came to 10 bases. CDR3 sequence (DNA): TGCGCCAGCAGCCTGGGCCCCGGGAACACCGGGGAGCTGTTTTTT. Translated, it gives CASSLGPGNTGELFF.

The rearrangement links TRBV4-3 to TRBJ2-7; D is unclear. The CDR3 has 14 amino acids. CDR1 is LGHNA and CDR2 is YSLEER in the germline V gene. V lost 0 bases, J lost 3 bases, and 9 bases lay in between. CDR3 sequence reads: CASSQDPLGYEQYF. Here the CDR3 DNA reads TGCGCCAGCAGCCAAGATCCCCTAGGCTACGAGCAGTACTTC.

This clone was seen more than once but under ten times. The V gene is TRBV29-1, the J gene TRBJ1-1; TRBD1 might be the D (5 bases). The V end was cut by 1 base, the J end by 4 bases, with 10 bases between. In germline, CDR1 is SQVTM, CDR2 ANQGSEA. The CDR3 covers 13 residues. The DNA of the CDR3 is TGCAGCGTTGAAGGCAGGGTCGGCACTGAAGCTTTCTTT. It encodes CSVEGRVGTEAFF.

This clone was observed a handful of times. V gene TRBV5-5 combines with J gene TRBJ2-7; 13 nucleotides agree with TRBD2. The CDR3 has 15 residues. V shed 4 bases, J shed 2 bases, and the junction held 3 bases outside the gene matches. Germline-derived CDR1 and CDR2 are SGHKS and YYEKEE (reference sequence). The CDR3 coding sequence is TGTGCCAGCAGCAGGACTAGCGGGAGTCCCTACGAGCAGTACTTC. This gives the protein CASSRTSGSPYEQYF.

J is TRBJ1-1 and V is TRBV11-3; D gene uncertain. This CDR3 is built from 14 residues. Germline CDR1 reads SGHNT; CDR2 reads YENEEA. V was cut by 6 bases and J by 3 bases, with 14 bases left in between. CDR3 sequence reads: CASSKPIRDTEAFF. The CDR3 DNA reads TGTGCCAGCAGTAAACCTATCCGGGACACTGAAGCTTTCTTT.

This clone was observed a single time. The chain is built from TRBV19 and TRBJ2-2; TRBD2 might be the D (6 bases). Germline V lookup: CDR1 LNHDA, CDR2 SQIVND (reference sequence). CDR3 length: 15 amino acids. Trimming took 3 bases from V and 4 from J, leaving 12 bases between them. In DNA, the CDR3 is TGTGCCAGTAGTATCCCGGGACTTCGCACCGGGGAGCTGTTTTTT. This translates into CASSIPGLRTGELFF.

V usage is TRBV29-1 and J usage is TRBJ2-1; weak D call: TRBD2 (6 bases). The CDR3 has 14 amino acids. The V gene lost 6 bases and the J gene lost 2 bases, with 14 bases spanning the gap. From germline, CDR1 is SQVTM and CDR2 ANQGSEA. For the CDR3, the DNA is TGCAGCGTGGGCATACTAGCAACCTACAATGAGCAGTTCTTC. Amino acids: CSVGILATYNEQFF.

The chain carries TRBV6-5 and TRBJ2-2, with 8 nucleotides matching TRBD1. In germline, CDR1 is MNHEY, CDR2 SVGAGI. The CDR3 extends over 14 amino acids. J gave up 6 bases and V 8 bases, and 8 bases lay outside the gene matches. The CDR3: CASAIQGGPGELFF. CDR3 sequence (DNA): TGTGCCAGCGCTATACAGGGGGGACCCGGGGAGCTGTTTTTT.

The CDR3 DNA follows: TGCGCCAGCAGCTTGGGACAGGGAGCCTTCCTGGGGGACACTGAAGCTTTCTTT. This sequence encodes CASSLGQGAFLGDTEAFF. The gene calls are TRBV5-1 and TRBJ1-1, with 7 bases matching TRBD1. The junction had 14 bases not matched to a gene; V was cut back by 0 bases and J by 3 bases. The CDR3 is 18 residues long. From germline, CDR1 is SGHRS and CDR2 YFSETQ.

V and J are TRBV19 and TRBJ1-1, with 9 bases that match TRBD1. V lost 8 bases, J lost 3 bases, and 7 bases stayed unmatched. This CDR3 comprises 14 residues. Germline V CDR1 and CDR2: LNHDA, SQIVND (reference sequence). The DNA for the CDR3 is TGTGCCAGTGGGACAGGGAGCACGGACACTGAAGCTTTCTTT. Its protein is CASGTGSTDTEAFF.

On this clone: Its ends do not fully match the called genes, so a read error is possible. The chain carries TRBV10-3 and TRBJ1-2; TRBD1 is a possible D gene (6 bases). Per germline, CDR1 ENHRY and CDR2 SYGVKD. This CDR3 region has 17 residues. The CDR3 loop reads CAIRESRGDRANYGYTF. CDR3 nucleotide sequence: TGTGCCATCAGGGAGTCCAGGGGTGATCGTGCTAACTATGGCTACACCTTC.

This chain connects TRBV7-2 to TRBJ1-3; 7 bases match TRBD1. This CDR3 is built from 16 residues. Germline lookup yields CDR1 SGHTA and CDR2 FQGNSA. The V gene end was trimmed by 5 bases and the J gene end by 0 bases; junction bases not matched to a gene: 7. The CDR3 coding sequence is TGTGCCAGCAGCCGAACAGGGGCGAACTCTGGAAACACCATATATTTT. This gives the protein CASSRTGANSGNTIYF.

The J gene is TRBJ2-2, the V gene TRBV27; 10 bases align to TRBD1. V trimming: 3 bases; J trimming: 5 bases; junction bases outside the gene matches: 3. The CDR3 sequence is 15 residues long. The germline V gene encodes CDR1 MNHEY and CDR2 SMNVEV (reference sequence). The CDR3 sequence is CASSLAGQGTGELFF. For the CDR3, the DNA is TGTGCCAGCAGTTTGGCGGGACAGGGGACCGGGGAGCTGTTTTTT.

This chain joins TRBV6-5 and TRBJ1-3; D unresolved. From germline, CDR1 is MNHEY and CDR2 SVGAGI. V was shortened by 7 bases and J by 4 bases, with 5 bases between the two germline ends. The CDR3 loop spans 11 amino acids. CDR3 in amino acids: CASIEGNTIYF. Here the CDR3 DNA reads TGTGCCAGCATAGAGGGAAACACCATATATTTT.

The chain has TRBV5-6 and TRBJ2-5; 11 nucleotides line up with TRBD2. The CDR3 is made up of 19 amino acids. Looked up from germline, CDR1 is SGHDT and CDR2 is YYEEEE. With 4 bases clipped from V and 6 bases from J, the junction kept 20 bases outside the gene matches. The DNA for the CDR3 is TGTGCCAGCAGCCTGGGACTAGCGGATTACCCCGGGACGAAAAAGACCCAGTACTTC. Its protein product is CASSLGLADYPGTKKTQYF.

This rearrangement joins TRBV6-1 to TRBJ1-2, with 9 positions matching TRBD1. This CDR3 has 15 amino acids. CDR1 is MNHNS and CDR2 is SASEGT in the germline V gene. V gave up 6 bases and J gave up 1 base; unmatched junction bases: 6. The CDR3 loop is CASRSGQGLNYGYTF. The DNA for the CDR3 is TGTGCCAGCAGGTCGGGACAGGGCCTTAACTATGGCTACACCTTC.

The rearrangement links TRBV20-1 to TRBJ2-7; D may be TRBD2 (5 bases). CDR1 is DFQATT and CDR2 is SNEGSKA in the germline V gene (reference sequence). The CDR3 length is 11 residues. Trimming removed 6 bases from V and 3 bases from J, with 9 bases in between. CDR3 bases: TGCAGTGCCGGAGGAGACTACGAGCAGTACTTC. It specifies CSAGGDYEQYF.